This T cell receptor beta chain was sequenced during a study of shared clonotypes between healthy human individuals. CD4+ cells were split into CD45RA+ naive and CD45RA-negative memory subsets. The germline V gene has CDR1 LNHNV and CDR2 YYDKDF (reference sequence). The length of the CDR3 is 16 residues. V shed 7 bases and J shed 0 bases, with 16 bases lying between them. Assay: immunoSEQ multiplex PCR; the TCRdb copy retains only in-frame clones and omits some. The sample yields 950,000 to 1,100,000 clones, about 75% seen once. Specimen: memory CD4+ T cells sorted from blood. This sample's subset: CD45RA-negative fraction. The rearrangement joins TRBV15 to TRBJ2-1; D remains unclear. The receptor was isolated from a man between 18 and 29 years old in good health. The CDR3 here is CATTPGSLGSYNEQFF. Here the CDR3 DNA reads TGTGCCACCACCCCCGGTAGTCTTGGCTCCTACAATGAGCAGTTCTTC. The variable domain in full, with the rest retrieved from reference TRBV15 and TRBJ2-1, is DAMVIQNPRYQVTQFGKPVTLSCSQTLNHNVMYWYQQKSSQAPKLLFHYYDKDFNNEADTPDNFQSRRPNTSFCFLDIRSPGLGDTAMYLCATTPGSLGSYNEQFFGPGTRLTVL.